Described below is a single T cell receptor (beta chain) sequence and its context. Germline V gene lookup returns CDR1 SEHNR and CDR2 FQNEAQ (reference sequence). V gave up 6 bases and J gave up 16 bases, with 13 bases separating them. CDR3 size: 10 residues. The data stem from a study of T cells after yellow fever vaccination. TCRdb itself ran the 5' RACE reads through MiXCR, one entry per CDR3 protein. This table has around 350,000 distinct CDR3 sequences, around 6.4% appearing once. The chain joins TRBV7-9 to TRBJ2-1; D remains ambiguous. This material consisted of PBMCs, taken 5 days after the yellow fever booster vaccination. This receptor was identified in a man under 40 who received the YFV17D yellow fever vaccine. The CDR3 DNA is TGTGCCAGCAGTCACCTTACATCTTTCTTC. Protein: CASSHLTSFF.